Sequencing of this TCR beta chain was carried out in a study of early T cells in non-severe SARS-CoV-2 infection (dated by TCRdb to the early 2020s). At the level of the whole study: Because TCR sequencing was done on bulk RNA from unsorted whole blood, the alpha and beta chains could not be paired. What the work shows at the level of the full study, not this receptor alone: VDJdb matching was skewed toward anti-spike CD8 responses and likely underestimated virus-specific expansions, missing private and CD4 specificities.

This clonotype was found a few times. Its antigen remains undetermined. Qualities for individual bases were not recorded, and no much larger clone is one base off. Libraries were built with 5' RACE. Sequencing was carried out with a NextSeq 500. The TCR library protocol attached unique molecular identifiers to individual cDNA molecules to correct for sequencing error and PCR bias. Sequencing covered both TCR alpha and beta chains, and within each sample the abundances of alpha and beta sequences were tightly co-correlated. Per the source publication's procedure: Decombinator V4 was used to annotate the V gene, J gene and CDR3 of the TCR sequences. Expanded TCRs were defined as changing significantly between any two time points under a Poisson model with p below 0.0001. TCR abundances were normalised to the total number of TCRs sequenced per sample and were expressed as counts per million. MAIT TCRs were defined by TRAV1-2 paired with TRAJ12, TRAJ20 or TRAJ33, and iNKT TCRs by TRAV10 paired with TRAJ18. VDJdb, accessed on 1 November 2021, was searched for TCRs annotated for CMV, EBV and SARS-CoV-2, and TCRs annotated for more than one antigen were excluded. Using fastp at Q25 and MiXCR, TCRdb reprocessed the public reads and kept productive beta chains. For every CDR3 protein sequence, its rows merge into one entry that carries the most common genes and DNA. The V and J calls and clone size come from TCRdb's table, not from the authors' own analysis. This sample is represented by 75,000 to 90,000 distinct CDR3 sequences; 6% to 7% of them were singletons. The ten largest clones capture 6.5% to 9% of the sample.

A case-control design nested within a healthcare worker cohort in London, UK, was used, with weekly nasopharyngeal swab PCR tests and blood sampling performed. Between 23 and 31 March 2020, the week of the UK lockdown, healthcare workers were enrolled and then followed up weekly for as long as 16 weeks. The germline V gene gives CDR1 as SGHTA and CDR2 as FQGNSA. After removal of 1 base from V and 8 bases from J, the junction retains 4 bases not matched to a gene. The CDR3 runs 15 residues from the cysteine to the phenylalanine. Just the 45-base CDR3 DNA is kept, in frame starting at base 1. The sequence came from an adult who was a healthcare worker with PCR-confirmed SARS-CoV-2 infection or an uninfected control (not recorded which). Here the chain combines TRBV7-2 and TRBJ2-1; TRBD2 agrees with 11 junctional bases. Sequenced input: whole blood. The DNA reads TGTGCCAGCAGCTTAGGTAGCGGGAGGGGCTATGAGCAGTTCTTC. This translates into CASSLGSGRGYEQFF.